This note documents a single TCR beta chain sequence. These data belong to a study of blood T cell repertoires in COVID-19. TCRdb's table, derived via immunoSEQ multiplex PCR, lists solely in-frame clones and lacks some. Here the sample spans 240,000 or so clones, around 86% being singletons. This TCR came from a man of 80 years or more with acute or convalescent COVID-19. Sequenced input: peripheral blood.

CDR3 protein: CASSARGSGSNEQFF. CDR3 coding DNA: TGTGCCAGCAGCGCGCGAGGTAGTGGGAGCAATGAGCAGTTCTTC. The J gene is TRBJ2-1, the V gene TRBV2; a possible D gene is TRBD2 (5 bases). V lost 6 bases, J lost 6 bases, and 18 bases lay in between. This CDR3 has 15 amino acids. Germline-derived CDR1 and CDR2 are SNHLY and FYNNEI.